This entry lists 21 T cell receptor beta chains sequenced from one sample in a study of PD-1 blockade in classical Hodgkin lymphoma. Each patient's relapse followed autologous stem cell transplantation, and brentuximab vedotin exposure varied. Some clones are missing from TCRdb's copy, which holds only in-frame ones; the method was immunoSEQ multiplex PCR. The data contain about 41,000 clones, approximately 80% of them singletons. The sample consisted of peripheral blood mononuclear cells (PBMCs), taken at baseline. The source is a human donor with classical Hodgkin lymphoma.

The chain employs TRBV18 and TRBJ1-3, with D uncertain. The CDR3 contains 14 residues. V lost 3 bases, J lost 4 bases, and 10 bases lay in between. The germline CDR1 and CDR2 sequences are KGHSH and LQKENI. The DNA for the CDR3 is TGTGCCAGCTCACCCGGCCGGGGAGGAAACACCATATATTTT. Translating it yields CASSPGRGGNTIYF.

The rearrangement joins TRBV30 to TRBJ2-7; D remains unclear. This CDR3 is 12 amino acids long. The germline V gene encodes CDR1 GTSNPN and CDR2 SVGIG (reference sequence). Trimming cost V 3 bases and J 7 bases, with 13 bases left between them. CDR3 sequence (DNA): TGTGCCTGGAGCAAGGGTTTGGGGGAGCAGTACTTC. It codes for CAWSKGLGEQYF.

V gene TRBV2 combines with J gene TRBJ1-4; 10 nucleotides agree with TRBD1. The germline gives CDR1 SNHLY, CDR2 FYNNEI. The CDR3 is 14 amino acids. Unmatched junction bases numbered 6, after V lost 7 bases and J lost 7 bases. CDR3: CASTWDRGGEKLFF. Here the CDR3 DNA reads TGTGCCAGCACCTGGGACAGGGGTGGTGAAAAACTGTTTTTT.

V and J are TRBV5-4 and TRBJ2-1, with TRBD2 matching 14 bases. Germline V lookup: CDR1 SGHNT, CDR2 YYREEE (reference sequence). The CDR3 consists of 19 residues. V shed 0 bases, J shed 6 bases, and the junction held 11 bases outside the gene matches. CDR3 coding DNA: TGTGCCAGCAGCTTGGAGGGACTAGCGGGAGTAACTACTCTCAATGAGCAGTTCTTC. Its translation is CASSLEGLAGVTTLNEQFF.

The rearrangement uses TRBV30 and TRBJ2-7, with D perhaps TRBD2 (6 bases). The CDR3 consists of 15 residues. The V end lost 3 bases, the J end lost 3 bases, and 18 bases lay between the germline ends. Germline CDR1 is GTSNPN and CDR2 is SVGIG (reference sequence). The CDR3 DNA reads as TGTGCCTGGAGCGCCTTAGGGGCGGGGATCTACGAGCAGTACTTC. It translates to CAWSALGAGIYEQYF.

This clone was seen repeatedly, ten times or more. The chain is built from TRBV5-8 and TRBJ2-7, with unresolved D. The CDR3 loop spans 11 amino acids. V was cut by 4 bases and J by 2 bases, with 4 bases left in between. Germline assignment: CDR1 SGHTS and CDR2 YDEGEE. The DNA for the CDR3 is TGTGCCAGCAGCCTAACCTACGAGCAGTACTTC. Protein product: CASSLTYEQYF.

CDR3 in amino acids: CASSTGAALKTQYF. The DNA for the CDR3 is TGTGCCAGCAGTACAGGGGCCGCGCTGAAGACCCAGTACTTC. The chain recombines TRBV28 with TRBJ2-5, with TRBD1 matching 7 bases. The V gene end was trimmed by 5 bases and the J gene end by 6 bases; junction bases not matched to a gene: 9. The CDR3 extends over 14 amino acids. Looked up from germline, CDR1 is MDHEN and CDR2 is SYDVKM.

The CDR3 loop reads CASSQEPGLAGRTEQYF. The CDR3 region has the DNA TGTGCCAGCAGCCAAGAACCGGGACTAGCGGGAAGAACCGAGCAGTACTTC. V usage is TRBV4-2 and J usage is TRBJ2-7; the match to TRBD2 covers 13 bases. CDR1 is LGHNA, CDR2 YNFKEQ, per germline. After removal of 0 bases from V and 6 bases from J, the junction contained 8 bases not matched to a gene. The length of the CDR3 is 17 residues.

The gene calls are TRBV28 and TRBJ2-1, with D tentatively TRBD1 or TRBD2 (5 bases each). V was clipped by 2 bases and J by 10 bases, with 15 bases between them. The CDR3 is made up of 14 amino acids. Germline V gene sequence: CDR1 MDHEN, CDR2 SYDVKM. The DNA of the CDR3 is TGTGCCAGCAGTTTACAAGGGACCTCATTAGAGCAGTTCTTC. This gives the protein CASSLQGTSLEQFF.

The chain is built from TRBV7-2 and TRBJ1-5; perhaps TRBD1 as D (5 bases). The CDR3 extends over 15 amino acids. Germline V CDR1 and CDR2: SGHTA, FQGNSA. V dropped 5 bases and J dropped 6 bases, with 17 bases sitting between them. CDR3 residues: CASSPLGGAGQPQHF. For the CDR3, the DNA is TGTGCCAGCAGCCCCCTTGGAGGGGCGGGTCAGCCCCAGCATTTT.

The sample holds a few counts of this clone. The V call is TRBV7-2, the J call TRBJ2-7; TRBD2 aligns across 11 bases. CDR1 and CDR2 (germline): SGHTA, FQGNSA. J was trimmed by 6 bases and V by 1 base; bases with no gene match: 5. This CDR3 has 15 residues. The CDR3 reads CASSLGLAGPVEQYF. The CDR3 coding sequence is TGTGCCAGCAGCTTAGGACTAGCGGGGCCTGTCGAGCAGTACTTC.

As concerns this clone: This likely came from a read error, as a far larger clone is one base away. Other nucleotide sequences from this sample produce the same CDR3. DNA of the CDR3: TGTGCCAGCAGCCCCACAGGGGGAGGCACTGAAGCTTTCTTT. Translation: CASSPTGGGTEAFF. The chain recombines TRBV6-5 with TRBJ1-1, with 8 bases identical to TRBD1. Germline CDR1 MNHEY, CDR2 SVGAGI. The CDR3 spans 14 residues. The V segment lost 6 bases and the J segment 4 bases; nucleotides outside the gene matches: 7.

The rearrangement links TRBV19 to TRBJ1-5, with 7 nucleotides matching TRBD1. Germline V CDR1 and CDR2: LNHDA, SQIVND (reference sequence). This CDR3 comprises 14 residues. V trimming: 10 bases; J trimming: 4 bases; junction bases outside the gene matches: 10. The CDR3 sequence is CATTRDRVNQPQHF. In DNA form, the CDR3 reads TGTGCCACTACACGCGACAGGGTTAATCAGCCCCAGCATTTT.

The genes are TRBV27 and TRBJ1-1; a possible D gene is TRBD1 (5 bases). Trimming removed 3 bases at V and 10 bases at J, with 12 bases between. Per germline, CDR1 MNHEY and CDR2 SMNVEV (reference sequence). This CDR3 has 12 residues. CDR3 coding DNA: TGTGCCAGCAGTTTCCCGCAGGGTCGAGCTTTCTTT. This translates into CASSFPQGRAFF.

This chain uses TRBV29-1 with TRBJ2-1, with 12 bases matching TRBD2. The CDR3 spans 14 residues. Trimming cost V 6 bases and J 5 bases; bases outside gene matches: 5. Germline loops: CDR1 SQVTM, CDR2 ANQGSEA. The chain's CDR3 is CSVLTSGSHNEQFF. CDR3 coding DNA: TGCAGCGTCCTGACTAGCGGGAGCCACAATGAGCAGTTCTTC.

The CDR3 DNA is TGCGCCAGCAGCTTGGCTGGACAGGGGGGGGCCTCTGGGGCCAACGTCCTGACTTTC. It is translated as CASSLAGQGGASGANVLTF. The chain uses TRBV5-1 and TRBJ2-6, with TRBD1 matching 10 bases. The V gene end was trimmed by 0 bases and the J gene end by 0 bases; junction bases not matched to a gene: 6. CDR3 length: 19 residues. Germline V gene sequence: CDR1 SGHRS, CDR2 YFSETQ.

This clone came up a few times. The chain joins TRBV18 to TRBJ1-2, with D unclear. Looked up from germline, CDR1 is KGHSH and CDR2 is LQKENI. The V and J ends lost 3 bases and 6 bases respectively, with 11 bases between them. This CDR3 has 13 amino acids. CDR3 bases: TGTGCCAGCTCACCGCCACCGGTAGATGGCTACACCTTC. It specifies CASSPPPVDGYTF.

The J gene is TRBJ2-7, the V gene TRBV1; the D segment call TRBD1 is taken from the table without a DNA check. TRBV1 is shown as a pseudogene. This CDR3 has 15 amino acids. CDR3 sequence: CTSSPPETASYEQYF. CDR3 sequence (DNA): TGCACCAGCAGCCCTCCTGAAACAGCCTCCTACGAGCAGTACTTC.

The chain links TRBV28 to TRBJ2-7; either TRBD1 or TRBD2 may supply D (5 bases each). CDR3 length: 14 residues. The V end lost 7 bases, the J end lost 4 bases, and 17 bases lay between the germline ends. Germline V gene sequence: CDR1 MDHEN, CDR2 SYDVKM. The CDR3 nucleotides read TGTGCCAGCACCCCCGGGACGTTACGTTACGAGCAGTACTTC. It codes for CASTPGTLRYEQYF.

The rearrangement links TRBV6-1 to TRBJ1-1, with D possibly being TRBD1 (5 bases). Germline V lookup: CDR1 MNHNS, CDR2 SASEGT. Trimming stripped 4 bases from V and 6 bases from J, with 12 bases between. The CDR3 contains 13 residues. The CDR3 nucleotides read TGTGCCAGCAGTGGGGGGACTGACGCTGAAGCTTTCTTT. It translates to CASSGGTDAEAFF.

The gene calls are TRBV6-5 and TRBJ2-5; 10 nucleotides align to TRBD2. Germline CDR1 and CDR2: MNHEY and SVGAGI. Trimming took 6 bases from V and 4 from J; bases not matched to a gene: 5. CDR3 length: 14 amino acids. This CDR3 is CASRAGGTLETQYF. The DNA for the CDR3 is TGTGCCAGCAGAGCGGGAGGGACATTAGAGACCCAGTACTTC.